A single sample gave rise to the 17 T cell receptor beta chains below, sequenced in a study of CD8+CD57+ T cells in acquired aplastic anemia. Previously, flow cytometry had revealed CD8+CD57+ cell expansion in the patients chosen for sequencing. Genomic DNA, the template, was used for profiling of the TCR beta VDJ and CDR3. TCRdb fed the reads into MiXCR, producing one record per CDR3 protein. The table has 150,000 to 180,000 distinct CDR3 sequences, less than 60% seen once. The sequenced sample consisted of sorted CD4+, CD8+, or CD8+CD57+ T cells (not recorded which) from PBMCs. Receptors originate from a human donor with aplastic anemia.

This chain links TRBV9 with TRBJ2-1; tentatively, D is TRBD1 (6 bases). CDR3 size: 14 residues. The germline gives CDR1 SGDLS, CDR2 YYNGEE. V was shortened by 4 bases and J by 7 bases, with 15 bases between the two germline ends. The CDR3 DNA sequence: TGTGCCAGCAGCATTCGCACAGGGTGGAATGAGCAGTTCTTC. The encoded protein is CASSIRTGWNEQFF. Full variable domain (missing parts from reference TRBV9 and TRBJ2-1): DSGVTQTPKHLITATGQRVTLRCSPRSGDLSVYWYQQSLDQGLQFLIQYYNGEERAKGNILERFSAQQFPDLHSELNLSSLELGDSALYFCASSIRTGWNEQFFGPGTRLTVL.

The chain carries TRBV2 and TRBJ2-7; weak D call: TRBD2 (6 bases). With 6 bases removed from V and 7 bases from J, the gap between germline ends came to 16 bases. CDR3 length: 13 amino acids. Germline-derived CDR1 and CDR2 are SNHLY and FYNNEI. The CDR3 coding sequence is TGTGCCAGCAGAGGAGGGGCGCCGCAGGAGCAGTACTTC. Protein sequence: CASRGGAPQEQYF.

This clonotype was seen only once. The J gene is TRBJ2-1, the V gene TRBV18; D is uncertain. The V end lost 1 base, the J end lost 9 bases, and 4 bases lay between the germline ends. Germline assignment: CDR1 KGHSH and CDR2 LQKENI. The CDR3 length is 11 residues. The CDR3 DNA sequence: TGTGCCAGCTCACCACGATTTGAGCAGTTCTTC. It translates to CASSPRFEQFF.

The chain couples TRBV20-1 to TRBJ1-1, with a possible D match to TRBD1 (5 bases). V dropped 6 bases and J dropped 1 base, with 12 bases sitting between them. The CDR3 runs to 13 residues. Germline V lookup: CDR1 DFQATT, CDR2 SNEGSKA (reference sequence). The CDR3 sequence is CSATGQRNTEAFF. CDR3 DNA: TGCAGTGCCACGGGGCAGAGGAACACTGAAGCTTTCTTT.

This chain uses TRBV20-1 with TRBJ1-2; D call uncertain. V was shortened by 5 bases and J by 7 bases, with 14 bases between the two germline ends. CDR3 length equals 12 residues. Germline V gene data show CDR1 as DFQATT and CDR2 as SNEGSKA (reference sequence). The CDR3 reads CSAEDDLSGYTF. CDR3 bases: TGCAGTGCTGAGGACGACTTAAGTGGCTACACCTTC.

A few counts support this clonotype. The V call is TRBV5-1, the J call TRBJ2-7, with D perhaps matching TRBD1 (6 bases). Germline CDR1 is SGHRS and CDR2 is YFSETQ. V lost 0 bases, J lost 4 bases, and 8 bases lay in between. CDR3 length equals 13 residues. DNA for the CDR3: TGCGCCAGCAGCTTGGCCACAGGGTACGAGCAGTACTTC. Protein: CASSLATGYEQYF.

This clonotype has only a few counts. This rearrangement joins TRBV7-8 to TRBJ2-1, with D unclear. This CDR3 is built from 12 residues. Germline V CDR1 and CDR2: SGHVS, FQNEAQ. V was pared by 7 bases and J by 6 bases, with 10 bases between. The CDR3 is CASITTGNEQFF. CDR3 bases: TGTGCCAGCATCACCACGGGCAATGAGCAGTTCTTC.

This chain links TRBV2 with TRBJ2-3; 9 bases agree with TRBD1. Germline CDR1 SNHLY, CDR2 FYNNEI. This CDR3 spans 14 amino acids. V shed 7 bases, J shed 7 bases, and the junction held 9 bases outside the gene matches. In nucleotides, the CDR3 is TGTGCCAGCACCTTTGACAGGGGGTTAAATACGCAGTATTTT. It codes for CASTFDRGLNTQYF. The variable domain in full, completed from reference TRBV2 and TRBJ2-3, reads EPEVTQTPSHQVTQMGQEVILRCVPISNHLYFYWYRQILGQKVEFLVSFYNNEISEKSEIFDDQFSVERPDGSNFTLKIRSTKLEDSAMYFCASTFDRGLNTQYFGPGTRLTVL.

The CDR3: CASGPGLDLAKNIQYF. The CDR3 nucleotides are TGTGCTAGTGGCCCAGGGCTGGATTTAGCCAAAAACATTCAGTACTTC. The chain recombines TRBV12-5 with TRBJ2-4; possibly TRBD1 for D (5 bases). The CDR3 covers 16 residues. V lost 6 bases, J lost 0 bases, and 15 bases lay in between. Germline values: CDR1 LGHNT, CDR2 FRNRAP.

In the case of this clonotype: A junction end diverges from the germline sequence, so it may reflect a read error. The chain recombines TRBV7-8 with TRBJ2-2, with D possibly matching TRBD2 (5 bases). CDR1 SGHVS and CDR2 FQNEAQ come from the germline V gene. The CDR3 is 13 amino acids. The CDR3 nucleotides are TGCGCCAGCGGCTCGACTACCACCGGGGAGCTGTTTTTT. This sequence encodes CASGSTTTGELFF.

At least ten counts were recorded for this clonotype. The chain recombines TRBV24-1 with TRBJ1-4, with D possibly matching TRBD1 (5 bases). This CDR3 contains 18 residues. CDR1 and CDR2 (germline): KGHDR, SFDVKD. V lost 3 bases and J lost 0, with 16 bases in between. This chain's CDR3 is CATSDPNRGVATNEKLFF. As DNA, the CDR3 is TGTGCCACCAGTGATCCCAATCGAGGGGTTGCAACTAATGAAAAACTGTTTTTT.

This clonotype appeared a single time. The gene calls are TRBV6-1 and TRBJ2-3; D is possibly TRBD1 (6 bases). Germline-derived CDR1 and CDR2 are MNHNS and SASEGT. Trimming stripped 6 bases from V and 6 bases from J, with 10 bases between. The CDR3 runs 12 residues. Written as DNA, the CDR3 is TGTGCCAGCAGAACAGGGTCTGATACGCAGTATTTT. It codes for CASRTGSDTQYF.

This clonotype was counted at least ten times. The chain uses TRBV20-1 and TRBJ2-2, with a possible D match to TRBD1 (5 bases). Germline loops: CDR1 DFQATT, CDR2 SNEGSKA (reference sequence). V lost 4 bases and J 1 base, leaving 22 bases between the germline ends. The CDR3 contains 18 residues. DNA for the CDR3: TGCAGTGCTACCGCCCTTTCTAGGGCAGGGCTGAACACCGGGGAGCTGTTTTTT. Amino acids: CSATALSRAGLNTGELFF.

A remark on this clonotype: With a much larger clone just one base away, this may be a read error. The chain joins TRBV2 to TRBJ1-6; D unclear. The CDR3 is 14 amino acids. With 10 bases removed from V and 11 bases from J, the gap between germline ends came to 21 bases. Germline V lookup: CDR1 SNHLY, CDR2 FYNNEI. The CDR3 sequence is CATKRSSYSPPLHF. DNA of the CDR3: TGTGCCACCAAGAGGAGCTCCTATAGTCCACCCCTCCACTTT.

The sample holds many counts of this clonotype. This sequence joins TRBV7-8 and TRBJ2-7, with 7 bases fitting TRBD2. The CDR3 is 15 amino acids. V was pared by 5 bases and J by 1 base, with 8 bases of the junction left unmatched. Looked up from germline, CDR1 is SGHVS and CDR2 is FQNEAQ. The DNA for the CDR3 is TGTGCCAGCAGCGGGGAGGGGTGGGCTTCCTACGAGCAGTACTTC. Translation: CASSGEGWASYEQYF.

The genes are TRBV6-5 and TRBJ2-1; TRBD1 matches 8 bases. V trimming: 2 bases; J trimming: 6 bases; junction bases outside the gene matches: 3. CDR1 is MNHEY and CDR2 is SVGAGI in the germline V gene. CDR3 size: 14 residues. DNA of the CDR3: TGTGCCAGCAGTTACATCGGACAGGGCAATGAGCAGTTCTTC. Translating gives CASSYIGQGNEQFF.

In its sample, this clonotype was seen a few times. The V and J genes are TRBV29-1 and TRBJ2-5, with 9 bases aligning to TRBD2. Germline V lookup: CDR1 SQVTM, CDR2 ANQGSEA. The trim removed 4 bases at V and 5 bases at J, leaving 8 bases unmatched. The CDR3 contains 14 residues. For the CDR3, the DNA is TGCAGCGTTGTGCTAGCGGGGCGGGGGGAGACCCAGTACTTC. Amino acids: CSVVLAGRGETQYF.